The 4 T cell receptor beta chains presented below share a single source sample, sequenced in a study of blood T cell repertoires in COVID-19. Only in-frame clones appear in the TCRdb table, and some are missing; sequencing was by immunoSEQ multiplex PCR. Altogether 120,000 or so clones are present, 86% being singletons, with the ten largest covering roughly 7.9%. The source material was peripheral blood. Receptors originate from a man aged 70-80 years who had recovered from COVID-19.

This clone was seen only once. The chain joins TRBV5-1 to TRBJ2-6, with 8 bases lining up with TRBD2. CDR1 and CDR2 (germline): SGHRS, YFSETQ. The ends lost 10 bases at V and 0 bases at J; junction bases unmatched: 18. There are 19 residues in the CDR3. The CDR3 loop reads CARRWGAGGLSSGANVLTF. Here the CDR3 DNA reads TGCGCCCGCCGCTGGGGGGCGGGGGGCTTATCCTCTGGGGCCAACGTCCTGACTTTC.

The V call is TRBV5-6, the J call TRBJ1-2; D is unclear. Between the trimmed V and J ends, which lost 3 bases and 0 bases, there was a span of 6 bases. Germline CDR1 SGHDT, CDR2 YYEEEE. The CDR3 sequence is 13 residues long. This CDR3 reads CASSSGSNYGYTF. The CDR3 nucleotides are TGTGCCAGCAGCTCGGGTTCTAACTATGGCTACACCTTC.

The chain recombines TRBV6-1 with TRBJ2-1; the match to TRBD1 covers 8 bases. This CDR3 has 14 amino acids. V lost 1 base and J lost 6; bases outside the gene matches: 2. CDR1 is MNHNS, CDR2 SASEGT, per germline. The CDR3 reads CASSEGTGPNEQFF. The CDR3 DNA sequence: TGTGCCAGCAGTGAAGGGACAGGGCCCAATGAGCAGTTCTTC.

The rearrangement uses TRBV24-1 and TRBJ1-1, with D tentatively TRBD1 (5 bases). The V and J ends lost 4 bases and 7 bases respectively, with 9 bases between them. From germline, CDR1 is KGHDR and CDR2 SFDVKD. This CDR3 region has 12 residues. The CDR3 protein is CATSDPDSEAFF. CDR3 nucleotides: TGTGCCACCAGTGACCCCGACAGTGAAGCTTTCTTT.